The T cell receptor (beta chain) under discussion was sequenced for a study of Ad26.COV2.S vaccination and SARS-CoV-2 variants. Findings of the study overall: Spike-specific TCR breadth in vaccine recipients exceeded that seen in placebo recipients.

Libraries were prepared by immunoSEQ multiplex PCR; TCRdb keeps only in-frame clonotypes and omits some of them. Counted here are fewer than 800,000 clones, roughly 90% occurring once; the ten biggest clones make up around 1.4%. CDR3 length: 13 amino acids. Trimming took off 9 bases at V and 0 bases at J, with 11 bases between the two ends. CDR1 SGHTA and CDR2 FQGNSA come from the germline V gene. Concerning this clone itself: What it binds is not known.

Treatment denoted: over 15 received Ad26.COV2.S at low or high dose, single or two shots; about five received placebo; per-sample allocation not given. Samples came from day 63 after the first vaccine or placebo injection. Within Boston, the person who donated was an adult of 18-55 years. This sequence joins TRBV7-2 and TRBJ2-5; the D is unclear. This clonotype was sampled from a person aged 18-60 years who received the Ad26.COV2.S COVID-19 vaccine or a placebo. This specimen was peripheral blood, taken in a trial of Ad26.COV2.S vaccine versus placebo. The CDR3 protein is CASSRSYQETQYF. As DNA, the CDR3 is TGTGCCAGTTCTCGGAGCTACCAAGAGACCCAGTACTTC.